This TCR beta chain was obtained from a study of blood T cell repertoires in COVID-19. Study as a whole: Italy, Spain and the United States were the sources of the convalescent and acute COVID-19 samples.

This clone was detected a few times. How the authors handled the data: How many nucleated cells were present was estimated from reference gene primer amplification. Method: immunoSEQ multiplex PCR; TCRdb's copy keeps in-frame clones and lacks some. V and J calls and clone size follow that table, whereas D and trimming were derived from the DNA. The table shows about 200,000 clones, with about 88% occurring only once. Trimming removed 7 bases from V and 4 bases from J; junction bases left unmatched: 7. In germline, CDR1 is SGHNT, CDR2 YYREEE (reference sequence). This CDR3 region has 13 residues. Sequencing input: peripheral blood. J is TRBJ1-2 and V is TRBV5-4; 7 positions match TRBD1. This clonotype was sampled from a man in his forties with active or convalescent COVID-19. For the CDR3, the DNA is TGTGCCAGCGCACAGACAGGGACCTATGGCTACACCTTC. This sequence encodes CASAQTGTYGYTF.